This T cell receptor beta chain originates from a study of cytomegalovirus exposure and HLA in healthy donors (dated by TCRdb to 2017 to 2019). At the level of the whole study: According to an earlier analysis of 450 to 650 of the donors, roughly 180 million T cells yielded roughly 110 million unique TCR beta sequences and about 300 Gb of sequence data. Genome-wide SNP genotypes for about 55% of the 666 donors were used in a later genetic analysis, which treated that subset as a discovery cohort. Donor age, sex, ethnicity and CMV serostatus were compiled together with the repertoire data. Of the 350 to 450 genotyped donors, 81% were placed in the genetic ancestry cluster associated with self-reported Caucasian donors. A later analysis re-analyzed previously published TCR beta repertoires from hundreds of donors and added high-resolution HLA genotyping to study TCR occurrence patterns. The study profiled the T cell repertoires of more than 500 subjects by immunosequencing and related them to cytomegalovirus serostatus. Because of strong linkage in the cohort, roughly five DR-DQ haplotypes were treated as single units for association and clustering. The number of donors typed differed by locus, with 629-630 for A, B, C, DRB1 and DQB1, around 500 for DQA1, approximately 580 for DPA1, and some 440 for DPB1. HLA typing included class I and class II loci at four-digit resolution. Along with the roughly 670-subject first cohort, a separate validation cohort of over 90 different subjects was used. Every discovery cohort repertoire had been produced on one sequencing platform. The study combined high-throughput TCR immunosequencing, statistical association of individual TCRs with disease status, and machine learning to predict cytomegalovirus infection status. Rather than using new phenotypic data, the later analysis identified candidate immune exposures from TCR beta sequences and from how often those sequences occurred across donors. Among about 360 genotyped donors of the cohort, an average of approximately 240,000 unique TCR beta nucleotide sequences were sequenced per donor, roughly a sixth of them non-productive. The study aimed to test whether signatures of past pathogen exposure could be identified by cataloging public T cell receptors. An earlier analysis of around 540 of the donors applied high-throughput TCR beta sequencing to assess whether each TCR beta V gene segment acted as functional or pseudogenic. Around 320 gigabases of sequencing data and approximately 93 million unique TCR sequences were included in an early release covering around 600 HLA-typed donors.

The CDR3 numbers 15 residues from cysteine through phenylalanine. The only DNA kept is the CDR3, 45 bases in frame from the first base. Germline trimming: 4 bases from V, 9 bases from J; junction bases outside gene matches: 11. CDR1 and CDR2 are drawn from the germline V gene: SGHDT, YYEEEE. The paper as a whole reports these results and caveats: Several of the top co-occurrence clusters appeared to be linked to parvovirus B19, influenza, CMV and Epstein-Barr virus, according to a later analysis. In a later analysis, the rate of TCR association differed among HLA loci, with DRB1 alleles having the most associated TCRs and HLA-C alleles having the fewest. The study gave a list of about 170 TCR beta chains associated with cytomegalovirus. Roughly uniform sequencing depth across donors was assumed in presence/absence analyses, although this assumption may not hold. Across donors, most TCR sequences were observed very rarely, whereas some public TCRs were present in many individuals. Three of the identified cytomegalovirus-associated TCR beta chains were confirmed in vitro to be specific for cytomegalovirus antigens. The sequencing pipeline was judged likely to have produced a cluster of highly shared sequence variants as a technical artifact. In a later analysis, HLA-associated TCR beta chains were found to be more clonally expanded and to have lower generation probabilities than equally common non-associated chains. According to a later analysis, most CMV-associated TCR beta chains appeared to be HLA-restricted, and the HLA associations seemed to be driven largely by CMV exposure. The classifier was reported to diagnose cytomegalovirus status with high specificity and sensitivity in both the original and validation cohorts. A later genetic analysis associated a missense DCLRE1C variant with V-gene and J-gene trimming of TCR beta chains, and an independent cohort replicated the association. When HLA alleles, especially DR and DQ, strongly co-occurred, TCR associations were difficult to assign to individual alleles. According to a later genetic analysis, donors in an Asian-associated ancestry cluster had fewer N-insertions in productive TCRs than the approximately 650-donor mean. Linkage disequilibrium might explain the correlated functional status among segregating V segments, but an unknown experimental factor could not be ruled out. The cohort was sequenced for TCR beta chains only, and without alpha or paired-chain data the features that could be detected were limited. An earlier analysis of some 560 of the donors showed that most TCR beta V segments appeared in productive rearrangements either about 87% or about 30% of the time, which broadly matched IMGT annotations. The authors suggested that the approach could potentially be generalized to other disease states and immunological phenotypes. A further reported finding was that TCR beta sequences accurately predicted the HLA-A and HLA-B alleles for most subjects in the first cohort. The only immune exposure information available for the cohort was CMV serostatus. Because some donors lacked HLA typing at each locus, the association tests relied only on the typed subset. Because the 87-base-pair reads could not distinguish some IMGT-functional V segments, including TRBV6-2 and TRBV6-3, those segments were excluded. In a later analysis, about 17,000 TCR beta sequences were associated with specific HLA alleles at a false discovery rate of 0.05. Because counts were too low, roughly 17 rarely observed V segments, including chromosome 9 orphons, were left out of the earlier analysis of 587 of the donors.

The cohort comprised fewer than 700 healthy bone marrow donors. At the time of sampling, every cohort member was nominally healthy, though immune exposures that went unrecorded were likely present. The donor was CMV seropositive and was included in the group of 250 to 300 seropositive cohort members. A peripheral blood sample was provided by each donor, and peripheral blood mononuclear cells were used for TCR beta sequencing. Genomic DNA was extracted from the blood cell samples with the Qiagen DNeasy Blood Extraction Kit. Libraries came from the immunoSEQ multiplex PCR assay. For the multiplex PCR, a mixture combining 60 forward primers for TCR Vbeta segments and 13 reverse primers for TCR Jbeta segments was used. The CDR3 region of rearranged TCR beta genes was amplified from genomic DNA with a multiplex PCR assay. Amplified TCR beta libraries were sequenced as 87-base-pair reads on the Illumina HiSeq System. In the paper's pipeline: In a later analysis, roughly 80 million unique TCR beta chains were counted across the approximately 640 repertoires, and approximately 11 million of these chains were shared by at least two donors. Raw reads were error-corrected and collapsed into unique sequences by a nearest-neighbor algorithm in which closely related sequences were merged to remove PCR and sequencing errors. To assign V, D and J gene segments, CDR3 sequences were aligned to IMGT reference sequences. For a sequence to be retained, a match of at least six nucleotides to both a V gene segment and a J gene segment was required. A rearrangement was called productive if the CDR3 had no stop codons and remained in frame with V and J, and every other rearrangement was called non-productive. Following IMGT convention, CDR3 was defined as the stretch from the second conserved V-encoded cysteine up to the conserved J-encoded phenylalanine. Sequences without an unambiguous match to a single V gene segment were excluded from the earlier analysis of about 600 of the donors. An earlier analysis of approximately 590 of the donors called V segments functional above 56.7% productive rearrangements and segregating when the between-donor standard deviation exceeded 5%. A statistical classification framework was built to diagnose cytomegalovirus status from the catalog of TCR beta chain sequences. A later analysis assigned V and J genes by comparing TCR nucleotide sequences with IMGT/GENE-DB human TR gene sequences. Using the TCRdist pipeline, a later analysis assigned CDR3 sequences along with most-parsimonious VDJ recombination scenarios. In a later analysis, each TCR beta chain was defined by its CDR3 amino acid sequence together with its V-gene family, and reads lacking a unique V-gene family were excluded. To address suspected cross-contamination and a sequencing artifact, a later analysis removed 592 highly shared, low-generation-probability nucleotide sequences. In a later analysis, a clonal expansion index for each public chain was calculated from normalized within-repertoire ranks of inferred template counts. Generation probabilities in a later analysis came from a VDJ recombination model fitted to out-of-frame rearrangements, and those results were checked against IGoR. A later analysis scored TCR-TCR, TCR-HLA and TCR-CMV co-occurrence with hypergeometric tests, applying a repertoire-size bias correction to TCR pairs. To estimate false discovery rates, a later analysis permuted the HLA or CMV assignments 20 times. In a later analysis, co-occurring TCRs were grouped using DBSCAN, and TCRdist sequence similarity was added for clustering within HLA-allele-positive subsets. Co-occurrence clustering excluded repertoires with fewer than 30,000 or more than 120,000 public chains, plus five with anomalous nucleotide sharing. Imported from immuneACCESS, the table was reduced by TCRdb to in-frame sequences with V and J called. These copies leave out some clones; in studies compared against another copy, an unresolved V gene accounts for under half, and the cause of the remainder is not known. The DNA was the basis for D and trimming; V, J and clone size are from that table. The sample profile shows around 150,000 clones; around four fifths of them were found once. The ten top clones hold roughly 10% of the sample.

Only a few counts were recorded for this clone. Its antigen target is currently unknown. No base-level quality is on record; no much larger clone is a single base apart. The clonotype was recovered from a man aged 50 or older in good health and CMV-seropositive. The sequence links TRBV5-6 to TRBJ2-1; TRBD2 matches 9 bases in the middle. Sequenced material: PBMCs. The CDR3 sequence is CASSPGLAGWAEQFF. The DNA is as follows: TGTGCCAGCAGCCCGGGACTAGCAGGGTGGGCTGAGCAGTTCTTC.